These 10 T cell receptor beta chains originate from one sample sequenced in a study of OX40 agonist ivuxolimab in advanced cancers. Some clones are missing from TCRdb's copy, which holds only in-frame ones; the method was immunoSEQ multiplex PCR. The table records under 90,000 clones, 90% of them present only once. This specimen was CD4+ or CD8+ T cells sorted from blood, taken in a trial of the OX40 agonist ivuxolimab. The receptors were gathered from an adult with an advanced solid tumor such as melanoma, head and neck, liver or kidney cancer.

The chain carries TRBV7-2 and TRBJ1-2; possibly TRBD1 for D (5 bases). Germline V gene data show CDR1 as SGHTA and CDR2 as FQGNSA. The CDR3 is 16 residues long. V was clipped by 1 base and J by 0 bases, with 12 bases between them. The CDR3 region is CASSLGGRPTNYGYTF. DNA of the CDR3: TGTGCCAGCAGCTTAGGGGGGAGGCCAACTAACTATGGCTACACCTTC.

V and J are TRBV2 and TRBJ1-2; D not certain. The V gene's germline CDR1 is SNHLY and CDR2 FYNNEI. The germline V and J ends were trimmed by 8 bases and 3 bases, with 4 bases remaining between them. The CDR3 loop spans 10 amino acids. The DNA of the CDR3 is TGTGCCAGCGGGGACTATGGCTACACCTTC. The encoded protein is CASGDYGYTF.

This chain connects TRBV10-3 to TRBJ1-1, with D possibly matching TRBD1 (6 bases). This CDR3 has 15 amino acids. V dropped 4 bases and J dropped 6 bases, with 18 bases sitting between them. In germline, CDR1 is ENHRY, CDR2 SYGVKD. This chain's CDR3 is CAISGTGGVMPEAFF. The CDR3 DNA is TGTGCCATCAGTGGAACGGGGGGCGTAATGCCTGAAGCTTTCTTT.

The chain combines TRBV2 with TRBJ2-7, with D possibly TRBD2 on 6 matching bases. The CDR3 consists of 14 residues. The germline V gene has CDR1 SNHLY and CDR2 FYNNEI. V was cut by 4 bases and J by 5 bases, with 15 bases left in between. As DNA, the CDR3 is TGTGCCAGCAGTGTTTCCCTATTAGCGGACGAGCAGTACTTC. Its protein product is CASSVSLLADEQYF.

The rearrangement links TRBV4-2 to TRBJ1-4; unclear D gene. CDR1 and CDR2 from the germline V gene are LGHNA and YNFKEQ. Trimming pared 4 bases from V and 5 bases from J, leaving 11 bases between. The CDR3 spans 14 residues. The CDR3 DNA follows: TGTGCCAGCAGCCCGAGGACGGTGAATGAAAAACTGTTTTTT. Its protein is CASSPRTVNEKLFF.

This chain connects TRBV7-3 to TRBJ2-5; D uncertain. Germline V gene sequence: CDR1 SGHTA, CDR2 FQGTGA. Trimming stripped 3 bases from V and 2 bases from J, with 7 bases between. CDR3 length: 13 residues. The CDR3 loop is CASSLNRQETQYF. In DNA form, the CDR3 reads TGTGCCAGCAGCTTGAACAGACAAGAGACCCAGTACTTC. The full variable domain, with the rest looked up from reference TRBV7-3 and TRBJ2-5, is GAGVSQTPSNKVTEKGKYVELRCDPISGHTALYWYRQSLGQGPEFLIYFQGTGAADDSGLPNDRFFAVRPEGSVSTLKIQRTERGDSAVYLCASSLNRQETQYFGPGTRLLVL.

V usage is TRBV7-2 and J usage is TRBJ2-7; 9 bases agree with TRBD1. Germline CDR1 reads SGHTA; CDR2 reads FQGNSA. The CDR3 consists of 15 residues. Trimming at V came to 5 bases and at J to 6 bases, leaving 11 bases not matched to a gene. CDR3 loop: CASSPTGGEFREQYF. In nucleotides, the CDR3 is TGTGCCAGCAGCCCAACAGGGGGCGAATTCCGCGAGCAGTACTTC.

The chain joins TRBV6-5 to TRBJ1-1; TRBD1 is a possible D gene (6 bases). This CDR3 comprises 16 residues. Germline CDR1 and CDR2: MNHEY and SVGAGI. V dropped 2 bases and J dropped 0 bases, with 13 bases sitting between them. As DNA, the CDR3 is TGTGCCAGCAGTTACGGGGGGGCAGCCATGAACACTGAAGCTTTCTTT. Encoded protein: CASSYGGAAMNTEAFF.

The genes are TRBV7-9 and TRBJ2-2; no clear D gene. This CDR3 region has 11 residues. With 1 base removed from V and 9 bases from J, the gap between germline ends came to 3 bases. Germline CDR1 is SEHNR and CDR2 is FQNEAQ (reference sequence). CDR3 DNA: TGTGCCAGCAGCTTAGTGCGGGAGCTGTTTTTT. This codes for CASSLVRELFF.

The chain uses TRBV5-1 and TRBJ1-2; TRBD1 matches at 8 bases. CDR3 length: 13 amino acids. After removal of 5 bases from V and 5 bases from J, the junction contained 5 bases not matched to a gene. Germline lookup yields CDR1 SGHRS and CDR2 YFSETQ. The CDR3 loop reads CASRTTGGYGYTF. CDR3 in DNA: TGCGCCAGCAGAACAACAGGGGGTTATGGCTACACCTTC.